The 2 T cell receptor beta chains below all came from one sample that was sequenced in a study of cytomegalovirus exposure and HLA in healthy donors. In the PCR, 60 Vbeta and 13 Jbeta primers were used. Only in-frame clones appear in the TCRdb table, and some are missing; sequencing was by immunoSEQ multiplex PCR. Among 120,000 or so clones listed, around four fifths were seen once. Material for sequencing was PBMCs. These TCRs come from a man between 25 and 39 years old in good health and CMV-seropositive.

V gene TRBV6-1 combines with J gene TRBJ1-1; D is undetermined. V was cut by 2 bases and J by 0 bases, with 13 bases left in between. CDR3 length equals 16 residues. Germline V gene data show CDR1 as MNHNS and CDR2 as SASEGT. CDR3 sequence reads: CASSEMEVAMNTEAFF. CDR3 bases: TGTGCCAGCAGTGAAATGGAAGTAGCCATGAACACTGAAGCTTTCTTT.

CDR3 nucleotides: TGTGCCAGTAGTATACGTAGCACGAAAAGCAATCAGCCCCAGCATTTT. Its translation is CASSIRSTKSNQPQHF. This rearrangement joins TRBV19 to TRBJ1-5; D is undetermined. V lost 2 bases, J lost 1 base, and 12 bases lay in between. Germline values: CDR1 LNHDA, CDR2 SQIVND (reference sequence). The CDR3 runs to 16 residues.